This TCR beta chain was captured by sequencing in a study of technical replicates of blood from several donors. V trimming: 0 bases; J trimming: 2 bases; junction bases outside the gene matches: 4. Germline loops: CDR1 MGHRA, CDR2 YSYEKL. This CDR3 region has 16 residues. Sequenced by immunoSEQ multiplex PCR; TCRdb stores in-frame clones only, minus some. The data contain approximately 92,000 clones, 90% to 95% of them seen just once; the ten biggest clones take up around 0.3%. This clone has just one count. The sequence derives from a human donor in good health. Input material: T cells isolated from PBMCs. The chain uses TRBV4-1 and TRBJ2-1; TRBD2 matches 7 bases. The CDR3 here is CASSQEPSGTYNEQFF. As DNA, the CDR3 is TGCGCCAGCAGCCAAGAGCCTAGCGGAACCTACAATGAGCAGTTCTTC.